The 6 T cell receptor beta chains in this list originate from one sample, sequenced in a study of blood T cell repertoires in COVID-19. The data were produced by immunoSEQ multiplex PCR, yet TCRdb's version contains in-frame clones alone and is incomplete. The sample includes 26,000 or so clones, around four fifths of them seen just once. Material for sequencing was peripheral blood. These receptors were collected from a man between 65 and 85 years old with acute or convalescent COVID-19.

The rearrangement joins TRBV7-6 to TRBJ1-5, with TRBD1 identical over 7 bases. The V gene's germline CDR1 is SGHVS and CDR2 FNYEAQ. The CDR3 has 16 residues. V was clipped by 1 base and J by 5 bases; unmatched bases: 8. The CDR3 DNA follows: TGTGCCAGCAGCTTAGGAGTGACAGGGTCCGATCAGCCCCAGCATTTT. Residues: CASSLGVTGSDQPQHF.

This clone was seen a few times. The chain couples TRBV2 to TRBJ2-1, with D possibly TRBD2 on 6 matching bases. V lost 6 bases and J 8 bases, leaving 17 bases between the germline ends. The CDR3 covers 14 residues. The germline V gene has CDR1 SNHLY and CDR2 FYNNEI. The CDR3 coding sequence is TGTGCCAGCAGGTATTTAGCGGTTGGTGATGAGCAGTTCTTC. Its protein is CASRYLAVGDEQFF.

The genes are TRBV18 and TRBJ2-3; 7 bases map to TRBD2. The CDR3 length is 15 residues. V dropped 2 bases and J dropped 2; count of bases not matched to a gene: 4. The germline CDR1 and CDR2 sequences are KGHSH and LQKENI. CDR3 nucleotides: TGTGCCAGCTCACCATTTGGGACTAACACAGATACGCAGTATTTT. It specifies CASSPFGTNTDTQYF.

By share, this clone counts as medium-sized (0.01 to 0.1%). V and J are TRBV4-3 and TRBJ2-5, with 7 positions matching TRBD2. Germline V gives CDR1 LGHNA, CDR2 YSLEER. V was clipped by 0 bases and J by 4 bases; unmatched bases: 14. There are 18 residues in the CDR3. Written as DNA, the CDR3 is TGCGCCAGCAGCCAAGAACGGCTCGGAGCTAGCGGCGCAGAGACCCAGTACTTC. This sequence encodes CASSQERLGASGAETQYF.

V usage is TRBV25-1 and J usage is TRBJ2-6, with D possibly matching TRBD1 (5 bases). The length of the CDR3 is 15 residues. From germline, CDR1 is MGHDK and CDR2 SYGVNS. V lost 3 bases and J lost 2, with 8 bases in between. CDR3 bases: TGTGCCAGCAGTGATACAGGCGCTGGGGCCAACGTCCTGACTTTC. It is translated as CASSDTGAGANVLTF.

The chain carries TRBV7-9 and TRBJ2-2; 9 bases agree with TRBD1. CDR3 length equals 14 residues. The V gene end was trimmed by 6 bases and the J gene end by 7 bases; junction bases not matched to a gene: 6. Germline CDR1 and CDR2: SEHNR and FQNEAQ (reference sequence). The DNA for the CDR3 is TGTGCCAGCAGTTACAGGGGGCGCGACGGGGAGCTGTTTTTT. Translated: CASSYRGRDGELFF.